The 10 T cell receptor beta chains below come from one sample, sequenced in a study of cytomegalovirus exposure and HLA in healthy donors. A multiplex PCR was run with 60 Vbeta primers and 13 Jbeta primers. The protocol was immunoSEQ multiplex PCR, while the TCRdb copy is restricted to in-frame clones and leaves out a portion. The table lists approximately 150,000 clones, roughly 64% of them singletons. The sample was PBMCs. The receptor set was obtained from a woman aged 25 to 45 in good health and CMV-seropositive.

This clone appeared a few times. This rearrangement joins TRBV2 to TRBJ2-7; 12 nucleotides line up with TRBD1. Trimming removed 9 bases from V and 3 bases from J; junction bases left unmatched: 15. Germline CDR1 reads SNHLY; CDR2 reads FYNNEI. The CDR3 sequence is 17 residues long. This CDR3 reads CARAPGTGGVTNYEQYF. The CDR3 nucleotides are TGTGCCAGGGCCCCCGGGACAGGGGGCGTCACGAACTACGAGCAGTACTTC.

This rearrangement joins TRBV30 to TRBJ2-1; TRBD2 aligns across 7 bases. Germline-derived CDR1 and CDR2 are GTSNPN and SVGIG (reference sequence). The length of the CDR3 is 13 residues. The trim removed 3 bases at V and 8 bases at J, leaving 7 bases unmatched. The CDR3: CAWSGGSGYEQFF. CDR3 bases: TGTGCCTGGAGCGGGGGTAGCGGGTATGAGCAGTTCTTC.

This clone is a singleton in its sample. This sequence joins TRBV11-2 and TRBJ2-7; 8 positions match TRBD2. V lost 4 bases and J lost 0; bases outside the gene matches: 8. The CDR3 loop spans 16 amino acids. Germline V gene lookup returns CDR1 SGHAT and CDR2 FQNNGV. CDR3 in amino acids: CASSSPRGAFSYEQYF. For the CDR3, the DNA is TGTGCCAGCAGCTCTCCGCGGGGGGCCTTCTCCTACGAGCAGTACTTC.

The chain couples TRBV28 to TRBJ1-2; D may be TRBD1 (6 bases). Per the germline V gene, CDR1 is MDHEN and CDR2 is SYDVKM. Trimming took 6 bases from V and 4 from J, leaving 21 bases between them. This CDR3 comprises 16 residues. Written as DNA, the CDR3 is TGTGCCAGCAGCCCTCGAACTTACAGGGCTTCCTATGGCTACACCTTC. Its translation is CASSPRTYRASYGYTF.

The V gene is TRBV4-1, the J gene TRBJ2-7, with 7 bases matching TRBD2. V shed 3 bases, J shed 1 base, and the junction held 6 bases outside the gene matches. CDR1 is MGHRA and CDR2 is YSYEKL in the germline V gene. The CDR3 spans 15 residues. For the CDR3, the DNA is TGCGCCAGCAGCCACACCTTGGGGGGGTCCTACGAGCAGTACTTC. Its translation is CASSHTLGGSYEQYF.

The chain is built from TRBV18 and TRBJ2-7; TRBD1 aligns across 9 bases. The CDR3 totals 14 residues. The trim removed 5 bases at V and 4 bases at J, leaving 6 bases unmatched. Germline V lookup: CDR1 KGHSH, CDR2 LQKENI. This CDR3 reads CASSEQGAKYEQYF. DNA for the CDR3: TGTGCCAGCTCAGAACAGGGGGCGAAATACGAGCAGTACTTC.

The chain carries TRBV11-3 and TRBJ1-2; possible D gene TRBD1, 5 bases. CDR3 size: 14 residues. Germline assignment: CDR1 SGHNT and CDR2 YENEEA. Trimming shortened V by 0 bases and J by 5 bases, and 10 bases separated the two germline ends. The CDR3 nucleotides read TGTGCCAGCAGCTTAGATAGGGGTGTATATGGCTACACCTTC. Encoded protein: CASSLDRGVYGYTF.

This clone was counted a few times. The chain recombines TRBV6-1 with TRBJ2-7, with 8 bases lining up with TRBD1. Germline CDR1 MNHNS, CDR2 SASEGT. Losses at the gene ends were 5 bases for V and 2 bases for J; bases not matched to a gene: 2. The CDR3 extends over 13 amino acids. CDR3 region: CASSRTGTYEQYF. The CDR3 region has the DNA TGTGCCAGCAGTCGGACAGGGACCTACGAGCAGTACTTC.

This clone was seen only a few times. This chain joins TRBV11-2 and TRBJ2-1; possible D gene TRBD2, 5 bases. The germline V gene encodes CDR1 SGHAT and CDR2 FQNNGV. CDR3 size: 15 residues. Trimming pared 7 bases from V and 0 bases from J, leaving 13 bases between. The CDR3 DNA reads TGTGCCAGCACCTCTCACGGGATCTCCTACAATGAGCAGTTCTTC. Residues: CASTSHGISYNEQFF.

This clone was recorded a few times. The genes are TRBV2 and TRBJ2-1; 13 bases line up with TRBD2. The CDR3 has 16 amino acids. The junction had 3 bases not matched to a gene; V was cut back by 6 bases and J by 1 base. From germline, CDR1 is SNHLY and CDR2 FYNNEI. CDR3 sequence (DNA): TGTGCCAGCAGATCGACTAGCGGGAGGTCCTACAATGAGCAGTTCTTC. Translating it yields CASRSTSGRSYNEQFF.